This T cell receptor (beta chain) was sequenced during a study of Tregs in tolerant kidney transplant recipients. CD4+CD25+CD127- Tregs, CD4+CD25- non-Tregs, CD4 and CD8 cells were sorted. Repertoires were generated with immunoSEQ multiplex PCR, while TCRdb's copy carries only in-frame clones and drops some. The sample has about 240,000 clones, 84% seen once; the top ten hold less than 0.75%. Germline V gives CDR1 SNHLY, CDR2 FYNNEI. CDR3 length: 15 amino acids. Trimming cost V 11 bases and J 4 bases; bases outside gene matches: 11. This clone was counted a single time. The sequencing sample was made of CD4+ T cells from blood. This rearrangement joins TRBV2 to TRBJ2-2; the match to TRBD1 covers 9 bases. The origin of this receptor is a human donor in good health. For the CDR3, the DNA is TGTGCCTTCCAACAGGGGGCGCACGGCACCGGGGAGCTGTTTTTT. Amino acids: CAFQQGAHGTGELFF.